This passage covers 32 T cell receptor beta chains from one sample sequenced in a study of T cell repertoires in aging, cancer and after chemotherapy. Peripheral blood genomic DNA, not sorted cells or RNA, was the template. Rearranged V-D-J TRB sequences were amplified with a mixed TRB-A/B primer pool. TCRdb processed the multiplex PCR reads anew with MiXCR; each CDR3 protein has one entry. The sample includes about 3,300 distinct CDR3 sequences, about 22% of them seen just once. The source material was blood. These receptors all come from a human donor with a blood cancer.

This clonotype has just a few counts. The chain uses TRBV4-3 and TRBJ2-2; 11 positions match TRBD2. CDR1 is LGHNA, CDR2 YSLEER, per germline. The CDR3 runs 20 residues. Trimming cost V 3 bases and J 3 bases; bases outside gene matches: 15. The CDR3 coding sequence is TGCGCCAGCAGCCAGGGGCTTTCAGCTAGCGGGAGGATTTACACCGGGGAGCTGTTTTTT. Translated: CASSQGLSASGRIYTGELFF.

DNA for the CDR3: TGTGCCAGCAGCCTTAGTGGGATGAGGGACTATGGCTACACCTTC. This gives the protein CASSLSGMRDYGYTF. V and J are TRBV7-9 and TRBJ1-2; D is undetermined. The germline CDR1 and CDR2 sequences are SEHNR and FQNEAQ (reference sequence). The CDR3 consists of 15 residues. V was pared by 5 bases and J by 3 bases, with 16 bases between.

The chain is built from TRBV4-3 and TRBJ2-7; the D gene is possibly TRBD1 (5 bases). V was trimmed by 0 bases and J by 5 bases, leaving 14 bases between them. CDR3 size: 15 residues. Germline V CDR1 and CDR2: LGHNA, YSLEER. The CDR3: CASSQDGAGRDEQYF. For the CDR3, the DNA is TGCGCCAGCAGCCAAGATGGGGCAGGACGGGACGAGCAGTACTTC.

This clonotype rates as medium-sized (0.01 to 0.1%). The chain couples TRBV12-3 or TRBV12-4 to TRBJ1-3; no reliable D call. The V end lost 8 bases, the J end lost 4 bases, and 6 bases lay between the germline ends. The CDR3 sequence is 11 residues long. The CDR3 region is CASQAGNTIYF. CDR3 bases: TGTGCCAGCCAAGCCGGAAACACCATATATTTT.

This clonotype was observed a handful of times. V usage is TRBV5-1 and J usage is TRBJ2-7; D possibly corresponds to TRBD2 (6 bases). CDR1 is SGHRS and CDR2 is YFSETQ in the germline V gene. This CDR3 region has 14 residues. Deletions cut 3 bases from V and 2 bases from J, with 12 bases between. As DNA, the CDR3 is TGCGCCAGCAGCTCCCGACTAGATACCTACGAGCAGTACTTC. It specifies CASSSRLDTYEQYF.

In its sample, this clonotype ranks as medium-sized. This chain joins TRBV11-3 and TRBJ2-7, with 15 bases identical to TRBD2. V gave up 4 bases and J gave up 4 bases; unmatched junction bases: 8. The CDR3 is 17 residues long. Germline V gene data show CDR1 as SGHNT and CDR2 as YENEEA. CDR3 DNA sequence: TGTGCCAGCAGCTCTTACCGGACTAGCGGGGGGGGGTACGAGCAGTACTTC. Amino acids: CASSSYRTSGGGYEQYF.

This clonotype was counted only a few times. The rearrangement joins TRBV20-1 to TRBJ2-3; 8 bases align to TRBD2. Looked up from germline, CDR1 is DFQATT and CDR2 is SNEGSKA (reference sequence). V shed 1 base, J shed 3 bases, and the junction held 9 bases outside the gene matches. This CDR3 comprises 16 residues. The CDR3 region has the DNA TGCAGTGCTAGAGGGGACGGTAGCGGGGCGACAGATACGCAGTATTTT. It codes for CSARGDGSGATDTQYF.

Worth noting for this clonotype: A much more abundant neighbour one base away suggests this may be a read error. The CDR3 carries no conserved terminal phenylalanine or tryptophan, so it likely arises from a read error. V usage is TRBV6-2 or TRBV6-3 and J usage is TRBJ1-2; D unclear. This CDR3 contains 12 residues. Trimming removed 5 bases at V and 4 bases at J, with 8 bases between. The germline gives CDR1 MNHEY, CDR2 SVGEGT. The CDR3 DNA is TGTGCCAGCAGTGCCCAGGTCTATGGCTACACCTAC. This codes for CASSAQVYGYTY.

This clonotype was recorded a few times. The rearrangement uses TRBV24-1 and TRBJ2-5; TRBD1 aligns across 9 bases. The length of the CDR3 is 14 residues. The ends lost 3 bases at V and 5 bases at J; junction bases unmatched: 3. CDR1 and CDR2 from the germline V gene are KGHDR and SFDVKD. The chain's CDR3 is CATSDRQGVETQYF. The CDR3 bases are TGTGCCACCAGTGATCGACAGGGGGTGGAGACCCAGTACTTC.

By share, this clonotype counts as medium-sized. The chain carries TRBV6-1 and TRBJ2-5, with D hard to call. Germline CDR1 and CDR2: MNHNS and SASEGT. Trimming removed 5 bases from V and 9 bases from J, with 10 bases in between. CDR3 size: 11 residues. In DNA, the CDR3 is TGTGCCAGCAGTATAAGTTTTGCCCAGTACTTC. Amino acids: CASSISFAQYF.

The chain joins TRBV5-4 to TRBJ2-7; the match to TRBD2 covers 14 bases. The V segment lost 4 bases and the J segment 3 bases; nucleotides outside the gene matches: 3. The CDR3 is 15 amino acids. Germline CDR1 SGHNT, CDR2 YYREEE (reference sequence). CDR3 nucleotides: TGTGCCAGCAGCAAGGGGACTAGCGGGAGCTACGAGCAGTACTTC. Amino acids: CASSKGTSGSYEQYF.

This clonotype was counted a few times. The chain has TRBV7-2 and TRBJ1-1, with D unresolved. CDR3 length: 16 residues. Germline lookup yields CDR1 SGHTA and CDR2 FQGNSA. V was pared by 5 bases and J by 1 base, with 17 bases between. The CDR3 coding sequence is TGTGCCAGCAGCCCACGGATGGGAGGAGGGAACACTGAAGCTTTCTTT. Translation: CASSPRMGGGNTEAFF.

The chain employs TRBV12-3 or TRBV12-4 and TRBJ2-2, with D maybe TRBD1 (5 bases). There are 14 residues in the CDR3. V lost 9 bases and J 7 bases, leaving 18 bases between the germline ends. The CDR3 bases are TGTGCCAGTCAAAAAGGCAGGGTTTACGGGGAGCTGTTTTTT. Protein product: CASQKGRVYGELFF.

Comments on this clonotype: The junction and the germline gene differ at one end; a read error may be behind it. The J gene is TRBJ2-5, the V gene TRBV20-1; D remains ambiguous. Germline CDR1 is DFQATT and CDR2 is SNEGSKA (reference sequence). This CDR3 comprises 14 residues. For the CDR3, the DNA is TGCAGTGCTGGAGAAAGCAGCTACCAAGAGACCCAGTACTTC. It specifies CSAGESSYQETQYF.

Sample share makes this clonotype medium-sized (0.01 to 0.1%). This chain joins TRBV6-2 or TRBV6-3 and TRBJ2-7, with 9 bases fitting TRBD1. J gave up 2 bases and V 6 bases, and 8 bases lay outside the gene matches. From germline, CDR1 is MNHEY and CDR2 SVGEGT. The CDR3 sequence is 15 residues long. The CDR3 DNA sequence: TGTGCCAGCAGCCCCCAGGGACAGGGTACCTACGAGCAGTACTTC. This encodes CASSPQGQGTYEQYF.

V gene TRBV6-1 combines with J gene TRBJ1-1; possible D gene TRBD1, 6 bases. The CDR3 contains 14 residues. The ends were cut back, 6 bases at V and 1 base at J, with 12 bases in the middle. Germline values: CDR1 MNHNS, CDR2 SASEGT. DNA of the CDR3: TGTGCCAGCAGCGACCAAGGGGGGAACACTGAAGCTTTCTTT. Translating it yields CASSDQGGNTEAFF.

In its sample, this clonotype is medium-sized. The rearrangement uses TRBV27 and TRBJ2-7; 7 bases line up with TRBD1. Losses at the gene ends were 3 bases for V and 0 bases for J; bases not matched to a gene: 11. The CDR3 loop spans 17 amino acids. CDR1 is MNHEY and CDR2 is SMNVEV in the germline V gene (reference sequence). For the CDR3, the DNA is TGTGCCAGCAGTTTGCGCCGGGACAGCCTCCTCTCCTACGAGCAGTACTTC. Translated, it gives CASSLRRDSLLSYEQYF.

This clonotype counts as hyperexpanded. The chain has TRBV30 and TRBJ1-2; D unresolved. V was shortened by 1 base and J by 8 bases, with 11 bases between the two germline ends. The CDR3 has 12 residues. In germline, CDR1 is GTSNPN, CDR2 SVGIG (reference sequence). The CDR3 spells CAWSADKGGYTF. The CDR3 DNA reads TGTGCCTGGAGTGCCGATAAAGGCGGCTACACCTTC.

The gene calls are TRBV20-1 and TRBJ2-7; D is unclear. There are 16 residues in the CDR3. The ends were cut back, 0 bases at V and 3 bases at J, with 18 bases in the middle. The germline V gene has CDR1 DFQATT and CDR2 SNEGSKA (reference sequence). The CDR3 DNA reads TGCAGTGCTAGAGATCAGACGGGTAACCTTAACTACGAGCAGTACTTC. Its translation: CSARDQTGNLNYEQYF.

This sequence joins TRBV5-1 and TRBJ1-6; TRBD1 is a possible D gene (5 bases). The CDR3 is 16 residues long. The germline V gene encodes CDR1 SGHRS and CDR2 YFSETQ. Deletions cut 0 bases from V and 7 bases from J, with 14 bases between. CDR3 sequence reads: CASSLEVGGTNSPLHF. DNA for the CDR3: TGCGCCAGCAGCTTGGAGGTGGGGGGGACGAATTCACCCCTCCACTTT.

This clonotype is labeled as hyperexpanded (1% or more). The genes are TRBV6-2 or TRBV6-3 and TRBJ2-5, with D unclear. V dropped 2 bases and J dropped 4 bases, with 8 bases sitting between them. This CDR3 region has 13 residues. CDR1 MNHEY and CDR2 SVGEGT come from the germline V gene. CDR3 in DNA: TGTGCCAGCAGTTACCGCCGGAGAGAGACCCAGTACTTC. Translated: CASSYRRRETQYF.

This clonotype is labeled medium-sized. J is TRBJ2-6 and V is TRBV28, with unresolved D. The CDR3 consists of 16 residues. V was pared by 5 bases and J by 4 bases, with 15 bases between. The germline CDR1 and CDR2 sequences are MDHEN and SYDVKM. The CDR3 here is CASSPGPKAGANVLTF. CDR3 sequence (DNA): TGTGCCAGCAGTCCAGGTCCCAAGGCCGGGGCCAACGTCCTGACTTTC.

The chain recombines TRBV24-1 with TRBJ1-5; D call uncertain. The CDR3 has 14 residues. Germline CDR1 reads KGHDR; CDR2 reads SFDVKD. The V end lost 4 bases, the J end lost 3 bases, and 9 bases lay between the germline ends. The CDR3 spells CATSEQNFNQPQHF. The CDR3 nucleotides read TGTGCCACCAGTGAACAGAATTTCAATCAGCCCCAGCATTTT.

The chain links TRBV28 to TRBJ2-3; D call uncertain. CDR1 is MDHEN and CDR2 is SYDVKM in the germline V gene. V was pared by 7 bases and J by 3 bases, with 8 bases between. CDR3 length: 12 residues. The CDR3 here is CASTPRTDTQYF. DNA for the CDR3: TGTGCCAGCACCCCCAGGACAGATACGCAGTATTTT.

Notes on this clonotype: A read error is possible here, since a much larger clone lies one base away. CDR3: CASSPGQGGDVQFF. CDR3 nucleotides: TGTGCCAGCTCCCCGGGACAGGGGGGCGATGTGCAGTTCTTC. This sequence joins TRBV18 and TRBJ2-1, with TRBD1 identical over 11 bases. The CDR3 covers 14 residues. CDR1 and CDR2 (germline): KGHSH, LQKENI. The junction had 10 bases not matched to a gene; V was cut back by 6 bases and J by 12 bases.

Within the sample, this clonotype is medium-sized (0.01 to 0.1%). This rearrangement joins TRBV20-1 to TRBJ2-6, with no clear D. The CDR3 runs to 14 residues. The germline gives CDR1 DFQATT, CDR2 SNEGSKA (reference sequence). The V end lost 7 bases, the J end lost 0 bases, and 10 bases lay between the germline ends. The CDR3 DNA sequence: TGCAGTGTTACGGCTAGCTCTGGGGCCAACGTCCTGACTTTC. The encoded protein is CSVTASSGANVLTF.

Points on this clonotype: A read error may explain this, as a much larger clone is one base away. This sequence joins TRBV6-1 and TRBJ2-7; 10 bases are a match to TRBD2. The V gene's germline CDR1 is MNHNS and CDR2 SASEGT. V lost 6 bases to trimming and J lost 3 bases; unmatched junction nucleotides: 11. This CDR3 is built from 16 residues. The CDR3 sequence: CASSPARSGRVYEQYF. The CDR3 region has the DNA TGTGCCAGCAGCCCCGCTAGGAGCGGGAGGGTCTACGAGCAGTACTTC.

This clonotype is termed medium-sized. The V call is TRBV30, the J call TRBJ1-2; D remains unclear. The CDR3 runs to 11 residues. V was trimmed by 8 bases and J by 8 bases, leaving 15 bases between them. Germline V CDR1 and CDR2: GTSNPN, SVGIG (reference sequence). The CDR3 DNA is TGTGCCAAATCGGTGGGTAGAGGCTACACCTTC. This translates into CAKSVGRGYTF.

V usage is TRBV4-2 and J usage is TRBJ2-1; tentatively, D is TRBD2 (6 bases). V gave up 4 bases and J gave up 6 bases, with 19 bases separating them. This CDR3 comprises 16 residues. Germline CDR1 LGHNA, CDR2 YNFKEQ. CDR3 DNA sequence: TGTGCCAGCAGCCTAGGCAGCGCCCGGAGGGCCAATGAGCAGTTCTTC. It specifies CASSLGSARRANEQFF.

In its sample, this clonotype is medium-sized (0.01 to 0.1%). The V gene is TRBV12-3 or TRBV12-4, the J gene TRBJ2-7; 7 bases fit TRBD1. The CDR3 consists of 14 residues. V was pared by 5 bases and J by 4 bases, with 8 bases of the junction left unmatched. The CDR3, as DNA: TGTGCCAGCAGTCGACAGGGAGTCCTATACGAGCAGTACTTC. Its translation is CASSRQGVLYEQYF.

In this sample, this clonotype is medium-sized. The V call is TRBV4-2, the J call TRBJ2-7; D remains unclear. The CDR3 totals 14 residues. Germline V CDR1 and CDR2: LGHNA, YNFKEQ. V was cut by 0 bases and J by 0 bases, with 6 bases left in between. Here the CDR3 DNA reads TGTGCCAGCAGCCAAGATGGATCCTCCTACGAGCAGTACTTC. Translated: CASSQDGSSYEQYF.

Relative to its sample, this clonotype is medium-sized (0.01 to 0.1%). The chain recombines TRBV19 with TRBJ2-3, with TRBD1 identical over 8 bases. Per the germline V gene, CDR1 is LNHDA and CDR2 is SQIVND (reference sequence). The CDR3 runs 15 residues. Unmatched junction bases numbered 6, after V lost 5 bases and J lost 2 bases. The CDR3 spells CASSPGDRYTDTQYF. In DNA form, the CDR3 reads TGTGCCAGTAGTCCGGGGGACAGGTACACAGATACGCAGTATTTT.